The rows below give T cell receptor beta chains drawn from one sample of a study of siplizumab effects on memory and regulatory T cells. The table came from immunoSEQ multiplex PCR; TCRdb's copy has only in-frame clones and leaves some out. Among around 100,000 clones listed, over 90% were seen once. Sample: non-Treg CD4+ T cells sorted from blood. The receptor set was obtained from a human donor in good health. CDR3s include the opening cysteine and the closing phenylalanine or tryptophan. The order of the fields is J gene, V gene, CDR3 length, D gene, CDR3 DNA, CDR3 protein. D genes are given only for firm matches.

TRBJ1-2 TRBV29-1 14 . TGCAGCGTTGAGATGCGTCAGGGGCTTCGCGGCTACACCTTC CSVEMRQGLRGYTF
TRBJ2-7 TRBV29-1 13 TRBD1 TGCAGCGCTAGGTACAGGGGCTCGGGCGAGCAGTACTTC CSARYRGSGEQYF
TRBJ1-3 TRBV5-4 14 . TGTGCCAGCAGCTTGGGTCTCCCTGGAAACACCATATATTTT CASSLGLPGNTIYF
TRBJ2-2 TRBV4-1 17 TRBD1 TGCGCCAGCAGCCAAGTAGGGAGGACAGGGAAAGCCGGGGAGCTGTTTTTT CASSQVGRTGKAGELFF
TRBJ1-1 TRBV30 15 TRBD1 TGTGCCTGGAGTGGACAGGGCGGGTTGAACACTGAAGCTTTCTTT CAWSGQGGLNTEAFF
TRBJ2-1 TRBV7-9 13 . TGTGCCAGCAGCTTAGGGTGGAGCGATGAGCAGTTCTTC CASSLGWSDEQFF
TRBJ1-5 TRBV6-1 13 . TGTGCCAGCACCCGAGGGGGGCGTGAGCCCCAGCATTTT CASTRGGREPQHF
TRBJ2-5 TRBV5-5 15 . TGTGCCAGCAGCTCGATCGCAGGGAGTGGGGAGACCCAGTACTTC CASSSIAGSGETQYF
TRBJ2-1 TRBV4-1 15 . TGCGCCAGCAGCCAGAGGGGAAGCTCCTACAATGAGCAGTTCTTC CASSQRGSSYNEQFF
TRBJ2-4 TRBV11-2 13 TRBD2 TGTGCCAGCAGCCTCGCGGGGGTTGACATTCAGTACTTC CASSLAGVDIQYF
TRBJ2-7 TRBV5-1 15 TRBD1 TGCGCCAGCAGCTACGCGGGACAGGGTTTCAACGAGCAGTACTTC CASSYAGQGFNEQYF
TRBJ1-1 TRBV6-5 14 TRBD1 TGTGCCAGCAGTCTCCAGAGGGACAGAGTTGAAGCTTTCTTT CASSLQRDRVEAFF
TRBJ2-6 TRBV19 16 . TGTGCCAGCGCGCACACCTTAGGATCTGGGGCCAACGTCCTGACTTTC CASAHTLGSGANVLTF
TRBJ1-5 TRBV6-1 18 . TGTGCCAGCAGTGAGCCACTTAGGACCACAGGGTACAATCAGCCCCAGCATTTT CASSEPLRTTGYNQPQHF
TRBJ2-7 TRBV10-3 13 . TGTGCCATCAGTGAGATGGGGGACCACGAGCAGTACTTC CAISEMGDHEQYF
TRBJ1-2 TRBV6-1 11 . TGTGCCAGCAGTGCCCCGACCGGCTACACCTTC CASSAPTGYTF
TRBJ1-1 TRBV7-8 18 . TGTGCCAGCAGCTTAAGTCCCCCGGGTAGGAACATGAACACTGAAGCTTTCTTT CASSLSPPGRNMNTEAFF
TRBJ2-5 TRBV14 13 . TGTGCCAGCAGCCAAGTTTTAGGAGAGACCCAGTACTTC CASSQVLGETQYF
TRBJ2-3 TRBV19 15 . TGTGCCAGTAGTTTCCAGGTCTACAGCACAGATACGCAGTATTTT CASSFQVYSTDTQYF
TRBJ2-7 TRBV15 13 . TGTGCCACCAGTGGGACCGTGACCTACGAGCAGTACTTC CATSGTVTYEQYF
TRBJ2-1 TRBV12-2 18 . TGTGCAAGTCACCGGCGAGCGGGAGGGTTATCGGCCTACAATGAGCAGTTCTTC CASHRRAGGLSAYNEQFF
TRBJ2-7 TRBV28 14 . TGTGCCAGCAGTCCCACGGGACACTCCTACGAGCAGTACTTC CASSPTGHSYEQYF
TRBJ2-7 TRBV2 14 . TGTGCCAGCAGTCAGGGATCCCGGTCCTACGAGCAGTACTTC CASSQGSRSYEQYF
TRBJ2-7 TRBV1 16 . TGCACCAGCAGCCAAGATCAGGGAGACTCTCGCTACGAGCAGTACTTC CTSSQDQGDSRYEQYF